Following are 25 T cell receptor beta chains from one sample sequenced in a study of patients and donors after allogeneic stem cell transplantation. MiXCR, applied by TCRdb to the RT-PCR reads, yields one record per CDR3 protein. Among some 200,000 distinct CDR3 sequences listed, more than 35% were seen once. Sequenced input: blood, either unsorted or a sorted T cell fraction (not recorded which). The receptors originated from a human donor who was either an allogeneic HSCT recipient or a stem cell or donor lymphocyte infusion donor (not recorded which). It is not recorded whose cells these are; they may come from a transplant donor.

The V gene is TRBV12-3 or TRBV12-4, the J gene TRBJ2-5; D uncertain. With 3 bases removed from V and 5 bases from J, the gap between germline ends came to 10 bases. The CDR3 length is 13 residues. Here the CDR3 DNA reads TGTGCCAGCAGTTTTGGTTCCTGGGAGACCCAGTACTTC. It encodes CASSFGSWETQYF.

There are a few counts of this clonotype. The rearrangement uses TRBV29-1 and TRBJ2-2; perhaps TRBD2 as D (7 bases). From germline, CDR1 is SQVTM and CDR2 ANQGSEA. The germline V and J ends were trimmed by 3 bases and 0 bases, with 11 bases remaining between them. The CDR3 has 15 amino acids. The CDR3 DNA sequence: TGCAGCGTTGATGGGGAGGGGGCGAACACCGGGGAGCTGTTTTTT. It specifies CSVDGEGANTGELFF.

This chain connects TRBV25-1 to TRBJ1-1; D is unresolved. V was shortened by 7 bases and J by 3 bases, with 3 bases between the two germline ends. CDR3 length: 10 residues. From germline, CDR1 is MGHDK and CDR2 SYGVNS. This CDR3 is CASMDTEAFF. The CDR3 DNA reads TGTGCCAGCATGGACACTGAAGCTTTCTTT.

This clonotype has more than one count but fewer than ten. The chain links TRBV20-1 to TRBJ1-1; D gene uncertain. Germline loops: CDR1 DFQATT, CDR2 SNEGSKA (reference sequence). The CDR3 is 11 residues long. V gave up 4 bases and J gave up 1 base, with 4 bases separating them. The CDR3 nucleotides are TGCAGTGCTACCAGGAACACTGAAGCTTTCTTT. Translating gives CSATRNTEAFF.

This clonotype was seen only a few times. The CDR3 DNA follows: TGCAGCGCCAGACAGGGAGGGAACACTGAAGCTTTCTTT. Protein product: CSARQGGNTEAFF. The chain links TRBV29-1 to TRBJ1-1; 7 bases line up with TRBD1. Germline V gene lookup returns CDR1 SQVTM and CDR2 ANQGSEA. V was clipped by 7 bases and J by 1 base; unmatched bases: 6. There are 13 residues in the CDR3.

This clonotype was observed a handful of times. The V gene is TRBV5-1, the J gene TRBJ1-1; D call uncertain. The CDR3 has 15 amino acids. CDR1 is SGHRS and CDR2 is YFSETQ in the germline V gene. V was shortened by 6 bases and J by 4 bases, with 19 bases between the two germline ends. The CDR3 protein is CASTANLVIGTEAFF. Here the CDR3 DNA reads TGCGCCAGCACCGCAAACCTAGTGATTGGCACTGAAGCTTTCTTT.

The rearrangement joins TRBV12-3 or TRBV12-4 to TRBJ2-7, with 12 bases aligning to TRBD1. The CDR3 sequence is 18 residues long. The V and J ends lost 5 bases and 2 bases, in that order; junction bases with no gene match: 13. As DNA, the CDR3 is TGTGCCAGCAGTCAGGGACAGGGGGCGTTTAACAAACCCTACGAGCAGTACTTC. Its translation: CASSQGQGAFNKPYEQYF.

This chain uses TRBV5-1 with TRBJ1-1; perhaps TRBD1 as D (6 bases). The CDR3 spans 15 residues. The germline V gene has CDR1 SGHRS and CDR2 YFSETQ. Trimming pared 0 bases from V and 1 base from J, leaving 10 bases between. The CDR3 DNA reads TGCGCCAGCAGCTTGGATCTACAGGGGAACACTGAAGCTTTCTTT. This gives the protein CASSLDLQGNTEAFF.

CDR3 residues: CASSLRTANTEAFF. CDR3 DNA: TGTGCCAGCAGCTTGAGGACAGCGAACACTGAAGCTTTCTTT. The rearrangement links TRBV7-2 to TRBJ1-1, with a possible D match to TRBD1 (6 bases). The CDR3 covers 14 residues. From germline, CDR1 is SGHTA and CDR2 FQGNSA. Trimming cost V 3 bases and J 1 base, with 9 bases left between them.

This sequence joins TRBV28 and TRBJ2-7; 11 bases line up with TRBD2. The V segment lost 3 bases and the J segment 0 bases; nucleotides outside the gene matches: 1. CDR1 and CDR2 (germline): MDHEN, SYDVKM. There are 15 residues in the CDR3. The chain's CDR3 is CASSLGLAASYEQYF. The CDR3 DNA is TGTGCCAGCAGTTTGGGACTAGCGGCCTCCTACGAGCAGTACTTC.

This clonotype has just a few counts. J is TRBJ2-3 and V is TRBV4-2; TRBD2 aligns across 13 bases. Looked up from germline, CDR1 is LGHNA and CDR2 is YNFKEQ. The junction had 11 bases not matched to a gene; V was cut back by 5 bases and J by 3 bases. This CDR3 contains 18 residues. This CDR3 is CASSYGLAGEVRTDTQYF. The CDR3 DNA reads TGTGCCAGCAGCTACGGACTAGCGGGAGAGGTTAGGACAGATACGCAGTATTTT.

The chain couples TRBV7-2 to TRBJ2-3, with unresolved D. The CDR3 is 15 amino acids. Germline CDR1 and CDR2: SGHTA and FQGNSA. Trimming took off 5 bases at V and 2 bases at J, with 14 bases between the two ends. The CDR3 coding sequence is TGTGCCAGCAGCGTTTTTAGGCGCCTCACAGATACGCAGTATTTT. It codes for CASSVFRRLTDTQYF.

This clonotype was counted only a few times. The V call is TRBV7-9, the J call TRBJ2-6; no clear D. The germline V gene encodes CDR1 SEHNR and CDR2 FQNEAQ (reference sequence). The CDR3 has 16 amino acids. V dropped 3 bases and J dropped 2 bases, with 11 bases sitting between them. The chain's CDR3 is CASSLALSTGANVLTF. CDR3 bases: TGTGCCAGCAGCTTGGCCCTTAGTACTGGGGCCAACGTCCTGACTTTC.

The rearrangement links TRBV25-1 to TRBJ1-1; the D gene is possibly TRBD1 (6 bases). Germline values: CDR1 MGHDK, CDR2 SYGVNS. CDR3 size: 13 residues. Trimming took 8 bases from V and 6 from J, leaving 16 bases between them. CDR3 nucleotide sequence: TGTGCCAGCTCCTCCGCAGGGGCGGCTGAAGCTTTCTTT. Translating gives CASSSAGAAEAFF.

In DNA form, the CDR3 reads TGTGCCTGGAGTGGCCATGGCTACACCTTC. The encoded protein is CAWSGHGYTF. The chain links TRBV30 to TRBJ1-2; D remains ambiguous. V was cut by 1 base and J by 6 bases, with 3 bases left in between. Germline V gives CDR1 GTSNPN, CDR2 SVGIG (reference sequence). The CDR3 is made up of 10 amino acids.

This chain uses TRBV9 with TRBJ2-5; TRBD1 matches at 7 bases. J lost 3 bases, V lost 3 bases, and 2 bases had no gene match. CDR3 length equals 13 residues. Germline CDR1 and CDR2: SGDLS and YYNGEE. CDR3 nucleotide sequence: TGTGCCAGCAGCGAACAGGGGAAAGAGACCCAGTACTTC. This gives the protein CASSEQGKETQYF.

The CDR3 reads CAISGPREQYF. CDR3 in DNA: TGTGCCATCAGTGGTCCCCGCGAGCAGTACTTC. This sequence joins TRBV10-3 and TRBJ2-7; D ambiguous. Germline CDR1 ENHRY, CDR2 SYGVKD. V lost 4 bases and J 6 bases, leaving 7 bases between the germline ends. The CDR3 length is 11 residues.

This clonotype was seen a few times. V and J are TRBV20-1 and TRBJ2-2; 13 bases line up with TRBD2. V lost 0 bases and J lost 4; bases outside the gene matches: 5. The CDR3 is 17 residues long. Germline assignment: CDR1 DFQATT and CDR2 SNEGSKA (reference sequence). In DNA, the CDR3 is TGCAGTGCTAGAGATGGACTAGCGGGAGTTAGCACCGGGGAGCTGTTTTTT. Its translation: CSARDGLAGVSTGELFF.

The chain joins TRBV4-2 to TRBJ1-6, with TRBD1 matching 7 bases. With V trimmed by 0 bases and J by 3 bases, 5 bases remained unmatched. This CDR3 is 17 amino acids long. CDR1 is LGHNA, CDR2 YNFKEQ, per germline. The CDR3 nucleotides are TGTGCCAGCAGCCAAGAGGGACAGTCGTACTATAATTCACCCCTCCACTTT. It yields the protein CASSQEGQSYYNSPLHF.

The rearrangement joins TRBV29-1 to TRBJ2-1; TRBD2 agrees at 9 bases. Losses at the gene ends were 4 bases for V and 7 bases for J; bases not matched to a gene: 8. The V gene's germline CDR1 is SQVTM and CDR2 ANQGSEA. This CDR3 has 14 residues. The CDR3 is CSVVPLAGANEQFF. The CDR3 region has the DNA TGCAGCGTTGTGCCGTTAGCGGGAGCGAATGAGCAGTTCTTC.

This clonotype has only a few counts. This chain joins TRBV4-3 and TRBJ1-5; tentative D call: TRBD1 (5 bases). CDR3 length equals 16 residues. Germline lookup yields CDR1 LGHNA and CDR2 YSLEER. V was cut by 0 bases and J by 0 bases, with 9 bases left in between. CDR3 sequence reads: CASSQERGNSNQPQHF. CDR3 nucleotide sequence: TGCGCCAGCAGCCAAGAGAGGGGTAATAGCAATCAGCCCCAGCATTTT.

The chain employs TRBV12-3 or TRBV12-4 and TRBJ2-5; 7 bases are shared with TRBD2. The trim removed 5 bases at V and 0 bases at J, leaving 3 bases unmatched. The CDR3 spans 14 residues. In DNA, the CDR3 is TGTGCCAGCAGTGGACTAGATTACCAAGAGACCCAGTACTTC. This codes for CASSGLDYQETQYF.

Details on this clonotype: With a much larger clone just one base away, this may be a read error. The V and J genes are TRBV5-1 and TRBJ1-3, with 7 positions matching TRBD1. The germline gives CDR1 SGHRS, CDR2 YFSETQ. This CDR3 contains 15 residues. The CDR3 region is CACSLDRSSGNTIYF. The CDR3 DNA follows: TGCGCCTGCAGCTTGGACAGGAGCTCTGGAAACACCATATATTTT.

The chain couples TRBV27 to TRBJ2-5, with 11 bases fitting TRBD2. Germline CDR1 reads MNHEY; CDR2 reads SMNVEV (reference sequence). The trim removed 2 bases at V and 4 bases at J, leaving 6 bases unmatched. CDR3 size: 16 residues. This CDR3 is CASSLETSGSLETQYF. CDR3 sequence (DNA): TGTGCCAGCAGTTTAGAAACTAGCGGGAGTTTAGAGACCCAGTACTTC.

The chain combines TRBV15 with TRBJ1-5; unclear D gene. Trimming took 0 bases from V and 8 from J, leaving 11 bases between them. The CDR3 totals 14 residues. Germline CDR1 LNHNV, CDR2 YYDKDF (reference sequence). CDR3: CATSRDTGWEPQHF. For the CDR3, the DNA is TGTGCCACCAGCAGAGATACGGGCTGGGAGCCCCAGCATTTT.